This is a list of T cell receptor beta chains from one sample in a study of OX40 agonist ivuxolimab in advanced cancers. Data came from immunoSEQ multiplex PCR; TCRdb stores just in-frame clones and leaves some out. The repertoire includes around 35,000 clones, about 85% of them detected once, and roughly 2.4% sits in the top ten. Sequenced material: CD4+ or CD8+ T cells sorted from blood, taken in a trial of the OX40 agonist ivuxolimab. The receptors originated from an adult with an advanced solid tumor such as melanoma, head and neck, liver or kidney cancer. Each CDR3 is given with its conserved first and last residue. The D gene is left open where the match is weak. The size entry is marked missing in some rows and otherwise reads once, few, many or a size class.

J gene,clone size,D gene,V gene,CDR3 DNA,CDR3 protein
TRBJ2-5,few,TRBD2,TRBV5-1,TGCGCCAGCAGCTTCGGGACTAGCGGGGGGCAAGAGACCCAGTACTTC,CASSFGTSGGQETQYF
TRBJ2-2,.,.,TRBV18,TGTGCCAGCTCACCCCGGGAGAAACAGGGCACCGGGGAGCTGTTTTTT,CASSPREKQGTGELFF
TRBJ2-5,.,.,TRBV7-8,TGTGCCAGCAGCTTAGGGCAACAGGGTCCGCAAGAGACCCAGTACTTC,CASSLGQQGPQETQYF
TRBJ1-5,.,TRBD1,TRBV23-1,TGCGCCAGCAGTCATCCGGGACAGGGGGGGGTCGGCAATCAGCCCCAGCATTTT,CASSHPGQGGVGNQPQHF
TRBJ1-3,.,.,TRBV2,TGTGCCACTGGAGGGGGTTTTGGTGGAAACACCATATATTTT,CATGGGFGGNTIYF
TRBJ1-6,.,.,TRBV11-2,TGTGCCAGCAGCCTCGGGCCAGGGAATTCACCCCTCCACTTT,CASSLGPGNSPLHF
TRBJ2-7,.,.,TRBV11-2,TGTGCCAGCAGCCCCGGACAGCAGATTTACGAGCAGTACTTC,CASSPGQQIYEQYF
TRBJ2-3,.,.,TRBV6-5,TGTGCCAGCAGTGCCCGGCCAGGCGGGTCAGATACGCAGTATTTT,CASSARPGGSDTQYF
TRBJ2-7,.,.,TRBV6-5,TGTGCCAGCAGTTCGGGCAGGGGGGACGAGCAGTACTTC,CASSSGRGDEQYF
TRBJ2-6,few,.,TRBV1,TGCACCAGCAGCCCAAAATTCGGACGGACCAAAGACTCTGGGGCCAACGTCCTGACTTTC,CTSSPKFGRTKDSGANVLTF
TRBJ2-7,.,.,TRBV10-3,TGTGCCATCAGTGTATCCTACGAGCAGTACTTC,CAISVSYEQYF
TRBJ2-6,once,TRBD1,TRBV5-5,TGTGCCAGCAAAAAGAGGGGGCCTGGGGCCAACGTCCTGACTTTC,CASKKRGPGANVLTF
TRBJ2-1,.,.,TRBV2,TGTGCCAGCACCGGTTACAATGAGCAGTTCTTC,CASTGYNEQFF
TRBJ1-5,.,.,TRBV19,TGTGCCAGTAGGGGGGGTTTTAGCAATCAGCCCCAGCATTTT,CASRGGFSNQPQHF
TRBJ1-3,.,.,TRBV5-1,TGCGCCAGCAGCTTGGTCCCACAGGGCGGAGGTTCTGGAAACACCATATATTTT,CASSLVPQGGGSGNTIYF
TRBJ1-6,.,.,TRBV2,TGTGCCAGCAGTGATACTAATTCACCCCTCCACTTT,CASSDTNSPLHF
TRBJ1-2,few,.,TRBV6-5,TGTGCCAGCAGGGACAGCACTAACTATGGCTACACCTTC,CASRDSTNYGYTF
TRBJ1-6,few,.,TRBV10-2,TGCGCCAGCAGTGAGTTTGGTTCACCCCTCCACTTT,CASSEFGSPLHF
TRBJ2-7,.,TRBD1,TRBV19,TGTGCCAGTAGTATAAGGACAGGGGACCCCGAGTACTTC,CASSIRTGDPEYF
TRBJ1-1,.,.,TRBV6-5,TGTGCCAGCAGTTCTCCCGGACTTCAAACTGAAGCTTTCTTT,CASSSPGLQTEAFF